This T cell receptor (beta chain) was sequenced for a study of cytomegalovirus exposure and HLA in healthy donors. The germline gives CDR1 SEHNR, CDR2 FQNEAQ (reference sequence). This CDR3 has 14 amino acids. V lost 3 bases to trimming and J lost 2 bases, with 11 bases between them. Study results and caveats: The authors later found HLA-associated TCR beta chains more clonally expanded than equally common others. Earlier analysis looked at TCR beta V segments, and most were productive about 87% or about 30% of the time.

Points on this clone: Its antigen is as yet unknown.

Primers: 60 Vbeta forward and 13 Jbeta reverse. Sequencing was performed with immunoSEQ multiplex PCR; in TCRdb, only in-frame clones are kept and a portion is missing. Among approximately 100,000 clones listed, around three quarters were seen once. The chain is built from TRBV7-9 and TRBJ2-7, with D tentatively TRBD1 (5 bases). The sequence was obtained from a human donor in good health. Sequenced material: PBMCs. The CDR3 DNA follows: TGTGCCAGCAGCTTTTTTATGACAGCCTACGAGCAGTACTTC. It codes for CASSFFMTAYEQYF.